Below are 10 T cell receptor beta chains sequenced from a single sample in a study of identical twins. TCRdb fed the 5' RACE reads into MiXCR, producing one record per CDR3 protein. The repertoire holds about 530,000 distinct CDR3 sequences, about a fifth seen once, with 0.45% to 0.5% in the top ten. These data also formed part of another study, on yellow fever vaccine responses in identical twins.

Sequencing was performed on CD4+ T cells sorted from blood. These receptors were collected from a woman younger than 35 in good health.

This clonotype was seen repeatedly, ten times or more. V and J are TRBV7-8 and TRBJ2-3; 14 bases agree with TRBD2. Germline assignment: CDR1 SGHVS and CDR2 FQNEAQ. The J segment lost 3 bases and the V segment lost 5 bases, leaving 4 bases of the junction unmatched. This CDR3 has 16 residues. CDR3 sequence: CASSPRTSGGTDTQYF. The CDR3 DNA is TGTGCCAGCAGCCCACGGACTAGCGGGGGGACAGATACGCAGTATTTT.

J is TRBJ2-1 and V is TRBV5-6; tentative D call: TRBD1 (6 bases). This CDR3 has 18 amino acids. The V and J ends lost 2 bases and 2 bases respectively, with 20 bases between them. Germline assignment: CDR1 SGHDT and CDR2 YYEEEE. The CDR3 spells CASSLYRMGAGAYNEQFF. The CDR3 DNA reads TGTGCCAGCAGCTTATACCGCATGGGGGCAGGAGCCTACAATGAGCAGTTCTTC.

CDR3 region: CSASKGQDIQYF. The CDR3 DNA reads as TGCAGTGCTAGTAAAGGACAGGACATTCAGTACTTC. The chain links TRBV20-1 to TRBJ2-4; 7 bases line up with TRBD1. The J segment lost 8 bases and the V segment lost 3 bases, leaving 4 bases of the junction unmatched. This CDR3 is built from 12 residues. CDR1 is DFQATT, CDR2 SNEGSKA, per germline (reference sequence).

This clonotype has a count of ten or more. V and J are TRBV20-1 and TRBJ1-2, with TRBD1 matching over 7 bases. Germline V gene lookup returns CDR1 DFQATT and CDR2 SNEGSKA (reference sequence). V lost 5 bases, J lost 4 bases, and 4 bases stayed unmatched. The CDR3 covers 12 residues. Here the CDR3 reads CSARGQVYGYTF. For the CDR3, the DNA is TGCAGTGCTCGAGGACAGGTCTATGGCTACACCTTC.

The chain joins TRBV24-1 to TRBJ2-1; 9 bases line up with TRBD1. With 5 bases clipped from V and 7 bases from J, the junction kept 2 bases outside the gene matches. The CDR3 covers 13 residues. Germline loops: CDR1 KGHDR, CDR2 SFDVKD. The CDR3: CATSAGQGNEQFF. CDR3 bases: TGTGCCACCAGTGCGGGACAGGGAAATGAGCAGTTCTTC.

This rearrangement joins TRBV28 to TRBJ2-4, with D possibly matching TRBD2 (6 bases). The germline gives CDR1 MDHEN, CDR2 SYDVKM. Trimming took 2 bases from V and 3 from J, leaving 14 bases between them. This CDR3 is built from 16 residues. The CDR3 DNA sequence: TGTGCCAGCAGTTTAAGTTTGGCTAGCGACAAAAACATTCAGTACTTC. Its translation is CASSLSLASDKNIQYF.

In its sample, this clonotype was seen a few times. V usage is TRBV5-1 and J usage is TRBJ2-6; the D call may be TRBD1 or TRBD2 (6 bases each). The V end was cut by 4 bases, the J end by 4 bases, with 9 bases between. The germline V gene encodes CDR1 SGHRS and CDR2 YFSETQ. The CDR3 sequence is 14 residues long. This CDR3 reads CASSRGQGANVLTF. The CDR3 DNA sequence: TGCGCCAGCAGCCGGGGGCAAGGGGCCAACGTCCTGACTTTC.

This clonotype was seen a handful of times. The V and J genes are TRBV6-1 and TRBJ1-5, with 12 bases that match TRBD1. CDR1 MNHNS and CDR2 SASEGT come from the germline V gene. Losses at the gene ends were 6 bases for V and 3 bases for J; bases not matched to a gene: 12. CDR3 length: 18 amino acids. The chain's CDR3 is CASSPGQGATGYNQPQHF. Here the CDR3 DNA reads TGTGCCAGCAGCCCGGGACAGGGGGCGACTGGCTACAATCAGCCCCAGCATTTT.

The table lists this clonotype with a few counts. The rearrangement uses TRBV7-9 and TRBJ2-1; D possibly matches TRBD1 or TRBD2 (6 bases each). Trimming removed 6 bases at V and 6 bases at J, with 18 bases between. Germline V gene data show CDR1 as SEHNR and CDR2 as FQNEAQ (reference sequence). CDR3 length: 15 amino acids. The chain's CDR3 is CASRGGPFVGNEQFF. Written as DNA, the CDR3 is TGTGCCAGCAGGGGGGGCCCTTTCGTTGGCAATGAGCAGTTCTTC.

The V call is TRBV7-3, the J call TRBJ2-1; 8 bases agree with TRBD2. The CDR3 sequence is 15 residues long. The V segment lost 8 bases and the J segment 2 bases; nucleotides outside the gene matches: 8. In germline, CDR1 is SGHTA, CDR2 FQGTGA. The DNA of the CDR3 is TGTGCCAGCCAATTGGAGCGGGAGCCCTACAATGAGCAGTTCTTC. As protein: CASQLEREPYNEQFF.